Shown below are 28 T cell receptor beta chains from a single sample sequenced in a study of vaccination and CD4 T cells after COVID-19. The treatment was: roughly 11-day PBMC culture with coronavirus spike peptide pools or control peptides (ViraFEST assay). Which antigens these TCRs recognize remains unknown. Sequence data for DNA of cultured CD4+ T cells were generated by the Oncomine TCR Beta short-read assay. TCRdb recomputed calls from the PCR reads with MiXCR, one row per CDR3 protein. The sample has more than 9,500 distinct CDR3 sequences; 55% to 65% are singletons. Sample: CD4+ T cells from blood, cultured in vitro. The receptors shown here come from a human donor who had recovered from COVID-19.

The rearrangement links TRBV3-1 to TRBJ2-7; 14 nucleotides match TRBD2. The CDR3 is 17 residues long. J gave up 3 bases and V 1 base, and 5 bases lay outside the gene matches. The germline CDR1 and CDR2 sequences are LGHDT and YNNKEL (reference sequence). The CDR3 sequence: CASSQAPGTSGSYEQYF. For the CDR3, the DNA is TGTGCCAGCAGCCAAGCGCCCGGGACTAGCGGGAGCTACGAGCAGTACTTC.

CDR3 bases: TGCGCCAGCAGCTTTTCGGGACAGGTTCCTGGGGAGCAGTACTTC. Protein sequence: CASSFSGQVPGEQYF. V is TRBV5-1 and J is TRBJ2-7; 8 bases agree with TRBD1. CDR1 and CDR2 from the germline V gene are SGHRS and YFSETQ. This CDR3 has 15 amino acids. The junction had 11 bases not matched to a gene; V was cut back by 2 bases and J by 7 bases.

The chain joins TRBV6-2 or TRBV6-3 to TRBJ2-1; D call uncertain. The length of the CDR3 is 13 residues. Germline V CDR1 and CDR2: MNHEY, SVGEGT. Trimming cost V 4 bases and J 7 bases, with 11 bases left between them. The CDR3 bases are TGTGCCAGCAGTTTCTCTTTCGAGAATGAGCAGTTCTTC. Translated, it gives CASSFSFENEQFF.

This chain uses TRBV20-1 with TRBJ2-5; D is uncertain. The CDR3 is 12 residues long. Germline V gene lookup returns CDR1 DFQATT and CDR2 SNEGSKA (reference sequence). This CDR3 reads CRASRGQETQYF. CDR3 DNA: TGCAGAGCCTCTCGTGGACAAGAGACCCAGTACTTC.

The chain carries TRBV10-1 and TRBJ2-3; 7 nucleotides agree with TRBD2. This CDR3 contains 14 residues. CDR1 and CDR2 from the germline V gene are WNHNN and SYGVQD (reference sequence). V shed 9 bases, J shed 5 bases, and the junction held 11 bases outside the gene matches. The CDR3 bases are TGCGCCAGGTCCCCCCTGACTAGCCTAGATACGCAGTATTTT. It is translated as CARSPLTSLDTQYF.

The CDR3 reads CASSQDRGAHYGYTF. CDR3 nucleotide sequence: TGTGCCAGCAGCCAAGATCGCGGAGCACACTATGGCTACACCTTC. This sequence joins TRBV14 and TRBJ1-2; D is unresolved. The CDR3 has 15 residues. The germline V and J ends were trimmed by 0 bases and 3 bases, with 11 bases remaining between them. Germline V gene lookup returns CDR1 SGHDN and CDR2 FVKESK.

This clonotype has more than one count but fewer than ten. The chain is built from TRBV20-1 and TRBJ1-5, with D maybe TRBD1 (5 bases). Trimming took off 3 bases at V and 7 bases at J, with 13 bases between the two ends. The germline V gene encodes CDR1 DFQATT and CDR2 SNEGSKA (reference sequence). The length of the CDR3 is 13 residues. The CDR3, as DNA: TGCAGTGCTAGGGGCAGGGAAAGCCAGCCCCAGCATTTT. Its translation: CSARGRESQPQHF.

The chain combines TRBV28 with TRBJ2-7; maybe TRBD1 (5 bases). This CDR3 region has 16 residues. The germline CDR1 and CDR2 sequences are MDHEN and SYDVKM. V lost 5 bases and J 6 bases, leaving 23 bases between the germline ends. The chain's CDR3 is CASSDPGFFGHGEQYF. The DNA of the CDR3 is TGTGCCAGCAGTGACCCAGGGTTTTTTGGTCATGGCGAGCAGTACTTC.

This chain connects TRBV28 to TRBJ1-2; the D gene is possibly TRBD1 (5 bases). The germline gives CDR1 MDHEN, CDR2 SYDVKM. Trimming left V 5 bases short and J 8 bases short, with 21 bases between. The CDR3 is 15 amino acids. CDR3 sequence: CASSLNSGVRIGYTF. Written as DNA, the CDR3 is TGTGCCAGCAGTCTCAACTCGGGGGTTCGTATAGGCTACACCTTC.

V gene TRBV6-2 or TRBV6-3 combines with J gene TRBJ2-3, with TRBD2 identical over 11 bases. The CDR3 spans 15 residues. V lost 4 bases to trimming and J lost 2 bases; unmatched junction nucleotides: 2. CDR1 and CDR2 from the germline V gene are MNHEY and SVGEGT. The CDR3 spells CASSWTSGLTDTQYF. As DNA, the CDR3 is TGTGCCAGCAGTTGGACTAGCGGGCTCACAGATACGCAGTATTTT.

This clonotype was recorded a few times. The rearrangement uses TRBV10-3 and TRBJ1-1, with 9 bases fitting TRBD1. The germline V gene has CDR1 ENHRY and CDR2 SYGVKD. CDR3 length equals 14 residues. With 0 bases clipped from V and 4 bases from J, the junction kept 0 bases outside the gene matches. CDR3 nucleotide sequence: TGTGCCATCAGTGAGTCGGACAGGGGCACTGAAGCTTTCTTT. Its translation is CAISESDRGTEAFF.

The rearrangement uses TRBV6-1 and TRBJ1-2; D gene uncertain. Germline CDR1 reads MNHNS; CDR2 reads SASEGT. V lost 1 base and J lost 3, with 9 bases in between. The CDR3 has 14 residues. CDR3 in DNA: TGTGCCAGCAGTGAAGGTGTCGTAGACTATGGCTACACCTTC. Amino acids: CASSEGVVDYGYTF.

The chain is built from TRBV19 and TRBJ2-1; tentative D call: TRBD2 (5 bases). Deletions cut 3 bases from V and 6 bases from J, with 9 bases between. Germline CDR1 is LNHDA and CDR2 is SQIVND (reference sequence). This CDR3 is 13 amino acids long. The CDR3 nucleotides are TGTGCCAGTAGTATCGAGGGAGCCAATGAGCAGTTCTTC. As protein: CASSIEGANEQFF.

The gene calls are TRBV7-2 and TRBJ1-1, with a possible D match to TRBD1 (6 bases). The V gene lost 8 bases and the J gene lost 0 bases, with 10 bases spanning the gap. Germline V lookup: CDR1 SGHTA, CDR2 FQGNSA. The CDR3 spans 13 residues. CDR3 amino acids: CASLGQMNTEAFF. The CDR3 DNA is TGTGCCAGCTTAGGACAGATGAACACTGAAGCTTTCTTT.

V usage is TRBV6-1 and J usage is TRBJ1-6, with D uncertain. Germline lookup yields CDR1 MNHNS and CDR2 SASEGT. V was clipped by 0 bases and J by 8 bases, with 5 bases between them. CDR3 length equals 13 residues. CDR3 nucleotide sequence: TGTGCCAGCAGTGAAGCCGGGGATTCACCCCTCCACTTT. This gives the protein CASSEAGDSPLHF.

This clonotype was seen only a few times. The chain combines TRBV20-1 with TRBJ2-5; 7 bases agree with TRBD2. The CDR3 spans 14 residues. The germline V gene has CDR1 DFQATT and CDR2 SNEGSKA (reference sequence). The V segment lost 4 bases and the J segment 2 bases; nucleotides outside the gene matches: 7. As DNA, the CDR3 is TGCAGTGCTACCGGGACTATCACACAAGAGACCCAGTACTTC. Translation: CSATGTITQETQYF.

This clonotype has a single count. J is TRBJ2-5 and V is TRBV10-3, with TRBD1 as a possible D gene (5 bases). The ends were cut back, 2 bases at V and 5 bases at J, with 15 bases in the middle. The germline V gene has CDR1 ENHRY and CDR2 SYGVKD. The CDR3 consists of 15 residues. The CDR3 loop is CAISEVKGSVETQYF. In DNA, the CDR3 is TGTGCCATCAGTGAGGTAAAGGGGTCTGTCGAGACCCAGTACTTC.

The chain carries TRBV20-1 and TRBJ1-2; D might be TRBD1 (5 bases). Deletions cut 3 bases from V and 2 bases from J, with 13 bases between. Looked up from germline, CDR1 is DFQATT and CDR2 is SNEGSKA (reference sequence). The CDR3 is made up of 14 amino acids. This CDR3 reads CSASAQGRNYGYTF. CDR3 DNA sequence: TGCAGTGCTAGTGCCCAGGGACGCAACTATGGCTACACCTTC.

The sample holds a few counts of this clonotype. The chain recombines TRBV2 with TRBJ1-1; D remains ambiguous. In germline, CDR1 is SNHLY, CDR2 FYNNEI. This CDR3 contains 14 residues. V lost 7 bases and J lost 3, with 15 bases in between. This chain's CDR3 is CASIHGVGDTEAFF. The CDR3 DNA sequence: TGTGCCAGCATTCATGGGGTTGGCGACACTGAAGCTTTCTTT.

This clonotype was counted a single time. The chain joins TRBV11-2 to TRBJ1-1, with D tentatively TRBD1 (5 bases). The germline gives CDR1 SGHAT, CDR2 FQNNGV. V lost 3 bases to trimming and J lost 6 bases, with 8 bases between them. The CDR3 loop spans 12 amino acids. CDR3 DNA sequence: TGTGCCAGCAGCTTTGGGGGATCTGAAGCTTTCTTT. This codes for CASSFGGSEAFF.

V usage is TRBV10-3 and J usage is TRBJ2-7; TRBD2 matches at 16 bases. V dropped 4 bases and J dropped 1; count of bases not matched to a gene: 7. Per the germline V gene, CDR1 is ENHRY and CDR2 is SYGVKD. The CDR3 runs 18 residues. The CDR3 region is CAISGGLAGGSGSYEQYF. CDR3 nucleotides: TGTGCCATCAGTGGGGGACTAGCGGGAGGGTCCGGGTCCTACGAGCAGTACTTC.

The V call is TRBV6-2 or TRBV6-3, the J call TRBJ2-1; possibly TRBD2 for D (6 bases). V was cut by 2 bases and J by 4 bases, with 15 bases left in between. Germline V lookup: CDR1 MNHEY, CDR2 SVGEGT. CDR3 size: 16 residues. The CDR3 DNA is TGTGCCAGCAGTTACCTCTCCGGGACTTTATACAATGAGCAGTTCTTC. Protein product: CASSYLSGTLYNEQFF.

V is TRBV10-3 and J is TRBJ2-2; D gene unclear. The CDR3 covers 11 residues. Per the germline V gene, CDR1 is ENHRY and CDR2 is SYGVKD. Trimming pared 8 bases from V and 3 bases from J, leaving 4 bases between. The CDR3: CAIRDTGELFF. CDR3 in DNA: TGTGCCATCCGAGACACCGGGGAGCTGTTTTTT.

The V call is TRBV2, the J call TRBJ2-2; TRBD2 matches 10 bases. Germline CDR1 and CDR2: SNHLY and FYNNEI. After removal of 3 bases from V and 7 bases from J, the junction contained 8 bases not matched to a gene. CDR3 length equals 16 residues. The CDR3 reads CASSDGAGGPSGELFF. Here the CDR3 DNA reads TGTGCCAGCAGTGATGGAGCGGGAGGGCCTAGCGGGGAGCTGTTTTTT. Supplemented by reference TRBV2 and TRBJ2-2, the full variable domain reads EPEVTQTPSHQVTQMGQEVILRCVPISNHLYFYWYRQILGQKVEFLVSFYNNEISEKSEIFDDQFSVERPDGSNFTLKIRSTKLEDSAMYFCASSDGAGGPSGELFFGEGSRLTVL.

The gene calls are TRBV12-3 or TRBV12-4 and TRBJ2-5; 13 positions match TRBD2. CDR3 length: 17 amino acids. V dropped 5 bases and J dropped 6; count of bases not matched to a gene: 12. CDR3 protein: CASSMPLAGGPGKTQYF. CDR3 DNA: TGTGCCAGCAGTATGCCACTAGCGGGAGGGCCCGGGAAGACCCAGTACTTC.

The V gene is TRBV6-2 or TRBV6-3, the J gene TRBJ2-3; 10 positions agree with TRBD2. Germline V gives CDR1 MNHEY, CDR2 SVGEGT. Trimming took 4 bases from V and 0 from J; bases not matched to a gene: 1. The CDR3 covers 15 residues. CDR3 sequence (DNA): TGTGCCAGCAGTTTGACTAGCGGGAGCACAGATACGCAGTATTTT. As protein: CASSLTSGSTDTQYF.

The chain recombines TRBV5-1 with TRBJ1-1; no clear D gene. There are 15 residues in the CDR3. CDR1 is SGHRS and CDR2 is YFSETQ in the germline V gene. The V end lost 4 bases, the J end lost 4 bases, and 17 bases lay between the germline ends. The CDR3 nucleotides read TGCGCCAGCAGCCCCCGTGACGGAGCATTCACTGAAGCTTTCTTT. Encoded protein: CASSPRDGAFTEAFF.

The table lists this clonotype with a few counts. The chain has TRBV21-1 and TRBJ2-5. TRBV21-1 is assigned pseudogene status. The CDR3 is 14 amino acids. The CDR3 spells CASSKLEYQETQYF. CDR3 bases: TGTGCCAGCAGCAAACTTGAGTACCAAGAGACCCAGTACTTC.